A selection of T cell receptor beta chains follows, all from one sample in a study of blood T cell repertoires in COVID-19. Some clones are missing from TCRdb's copy, which holds only in-frame ones; the method was immunoSEQ multiplex PCR. The top ten clones hold roughly 2.3% of a sample with fewer than 300,000 clones, roughly 92% of them seen once. The sample taken for sequencing was peripheral blood. These receptors originate from a woman between 25 and 40 years old with COVID-19, enrolled during active disease. CDR3s include the opening cysteine and the closing phenylalanine or tryptophan. The order of the fields is J gene, clone size, D gene, V gene, CDR3 DNA, CDR3 protein. A D gene is named only where the DNA matches it firmly. Clone size appears in some rows only: once, few, many, or a class for an expanded clone.

>TRBJ2-7|.|.|TRBV4-1
TGCGCCAGCAGCCCTACCTTAGTGAGCGAGCAGTACTTC
CASSPTLVSEQYF
>TRBJ2-2|once|TRBD2|TRBV14
TGTGCCAGCAGCCCGCTTCGGGGGGCCGGGGAGCTGTTTTTT
CASSPLRGAGELFF
>TRBJ2-1|once|TRBD2|TRBV3-1/TRBV3-2
TGTGCCAGCAGCCCCCTGCGGACTAGCGCTATGCCAGGGGATGAGCAGTTCTTC
CASSPLRTSAMPGDEQFF
>TRBJ1-2|.|.|TRBV6-1
TGTGCCAGCAGTGCCCCCGATGGGGGCATGTTCTATGGCTACACCTTC
CASSAPDGGMFYGYTF
>TRBJ1-1|.|TRBD1|TRBV29-1
TGCAGCGGGATGGACAGGGGTATGGCTTTCTTT
CSGMDRGMAFF
>TRBJ1-1|.|.|TRBV12-3/TRBV12-4
TGTGCCAGCAGTAAGGGCTGGGGCCGGGCTTTCTTT
CASSKGWGRAFF
>TRBJ1-1|.|.|TRBV3-1/TRBV3-2
TGTGCCAGCAGCCAAGATCGGTTAGGGAGGCAAGCTTTCTTT
CASSQDRLGRQAFF
>TRBJ1-2|.|TRBD1|TRBV13
TGTGCCAGCAGCGGACAAGTACAGGGGGCGGACTATGGCTACACCTTC
CASSGQVQGADYGYTF
>TRBJ1-2|.|.|TRBV30
TGTGCCTGGAGAGGCAGCCTGGAGACCTTC
CAWRGSLETF
>TRBJ1-4|.|TRBD1|TRBV6-6
TGTGCCAGCAGACAGGGGGCGTCTAATGAAAAACTGTTTTTT
CASRQGASNEKLFF
>TRBJ1-1|.|TRBD1|TRBV27
TGTGCCAGCAGAGAGTTGTACAGGGGTATCGTCGGGACTGAAGCTTTCTTT
CASRELYRGIVGTEAFF
>TRBJ2-5|.|.|TRBV10-3
TGTGCCATCAGTAGCGGAGGGGGGGAAGAGACCCAGTACTTC
CAISSGGGEETQYF
>TRBJ1-5|.|.|TRBV19
TGTGCCAGTAGTATTCGGGTGGGGCAAACTCAGCCCCAGCATTTT
CASSIRVGQTQPQHF
>TRBJ1-2|.|TRBD1|TRBV15
TGTGCCACCAGCAGGGCCCGACAGGGGATTAACTATGGCTACACCTTC
CATSRARQGINYGYTF
>TRBJ2-5|.|TRBD1|TRBV3-1/TRBV3-2
TGTGCCAGCAGGCCGGGACAGCAACAAGAGACCCAGTACTTC
CASRPGQQQETQYF
>TRBJ1-2|.|TRBD1|TRBV6-5
TGTGCCAGCAGTTACTCACGCCGGACAGGGGTTGATGGCTACACCTTC
CASSYSRRTGVDGYTF
>TRBJ2-5|.|.|TRBV9
TGTGCCAGCAGCAACAAAGGCGGCCAGTTGGAGACCCAGTACTTC
CASSNKGGQLETQYF
>TRBJ2-7|.|.|TRBV7-3
TGTGCCAGCAGCTTTTTTGTGAGGGACGAGCAGTACTTC
CASSFFVRDEQYF
>TRBJ2-5|.|.|TRBV7-6
TGTGCCAGCAGCTTAGGGCCAGGGCAGGGAAAGGAAGAGACCCAGTACTTC
CASSLGPGQGKEETQYF
>TRBJ2-4|.|.|TRBV10-3
TGTGCCATCATGGACCCAGGGAACCCCAAAAACATTCAGTACTTC
CAIMDPGNPKNIQYF
>TRBJ1-2|few|TRBD1|TRBV10-3
TGTGCCATCAGTGTAGGGACAGGGGTCTATGGCTACACCTTC
CAISVGTGVYGYTF
>TRBJ1-2|few|TRBD1|TRBV20-1
TGCAGTGTCCCAGGGGGCAGTGGCTACACCTTC
CSVPGGSGYTF
>TRBJ2-7|.|TRBD2|TRBV29-1
TGCAGCGTTGAAGATCCCGGGGTAGCGGGATCCCCCTACGAGCAGTACTTC
CSVEDPGVAGSPYEQYF
>TRBJ1-5|.|.|TRBV29-1
TGCAGCTCTCGGGCAGGGGGCAATCAGCCCCAGCATTTT
CSSRAGGNQPQHF
>TRBJ2-5|.|TRBD1|TRBV19
TGTGCCAGTAGTCCGGACAGGGGTTGGGAGACCCAGTACTTC
CASSPDRGWETQYF
>TRBJ2-6|.|.|TRBV7-9
TGTGCCAGCAGCCTAGACAGCTCCGTCCTGACTTTC
CASSLDSSVLTF
>TRBJ2-2|.|TRBD2|TRBV5-4
TGTGCCAGCAGCTCGCCGGGAGGGCAAAACACCGGGGAGCTGTTTTTT
CASSSPGGQNTGELFF
>TRBJ1-4|.|.|TRBV7-8
TGTGCCAGCAGCTTAGGGGGGAGGGATGATGCTAATGAAAAACTGTTTTTT
CASSLGGRDDANEKLFF
>TRBJ2-3|once|TRBD2|TRBV18
TGTGCCAGCTCACCATTCGGACTAGCGGGAGGGGGATCCACAGATACGCAGTATTTT
CASSPFGLAGGGSTDTQYF
>TRBJ1-6|few|TRBD1|TRBV2
TGTGCCAGCAGTGTTACAGGGGAAAGGAATTCACCCCTCCACTTT
CASSVTGERNSPLHF
>TRBJ2-7|.|.|TRBV21-1
TGTGCCAGCAGCAAAATTAACGGGTCCTCGGGCGAGCAGTACTTC
CASSKINGSSGEQYF
>TRBJ1-1|.|.|TRBV30
TGTGCCTGGAATGGAGATTTTACTGAAGCTTTCTTT
CAWNGDFTEAFF